Detailed here is one T cell receptor beta chain. Its binding antigen is unknown. This specimen belongs to a study of T cells expressing NK-cell markers (dated by TCRdb to the early 2020s). Some background on the complete study: Three sorted T-cell subsets (CD3+CD56+NKG2C+, CD3+CD56+NKG2C- and CD3+CD56-NKG2C+) from roughly 8 donors had their TCR beta-chain repertoires profiled. Among the eight sequenced donors, seven were HCMV-seropositive and one was HCMV-seronegative. Illumina HiSeq 2000/2500, MiSeq or NextSeq was used to sequence libraries as 2 x 150 bp reads. Randomly selected healthy volunteers, three men and five women, were used as the eight sequenced donors. The study at large found these results: For several donors, the dominant CD3+CD56+NKG2C+ clonotypes were among the top 10 CD8+ clonotypes and accounted for roughly 1.0-8% of CD8+ T cells. Those dominant clonotypes were again the most abundant among CD3+CD56-NKG2C+ cells in a few donors, at about 28.3-60.1%. It remained unclear whether the expanded NKG2C-expressing T cell clones were specific for HCMV antigens.

HCMV-specific IgG was detected in serum with a commercial ELISA kit to determine HCMV serostatus. Peripheral blood mononuclear cells were isolated from blood by Ficoll density gradient centrifugation. TCRdb names Illumina HiSeq 2000 as the instrument used. TCR beta cDNA libraries were made by 5'RACE template switching that added a universal primer site and unique molecular identifiers. cDNA synthesis was primed from the TCR beta constant segment, followed by two successive PCR amplification steps. The authors processed their data as follows. Reads were demultiplexed and grouped by UMI with MIGEC, and clonotypes were assembled and quantified with MiTCR. To exclude erroneous sequences, any TCR cDNA sequence not supported by at least two reads was discarded. The tcR package was used for downstream repertoire analysis, with clonotypes matched between fractions based on CDR3 nucleotide sequence plus V segment. Antigen specificity was annotated against VDJdb with VDJmatch, allowing one amino acid substitution in CDR3. TCRdb reprocessed the public reads and reports one entry per CDR3 protein sequence, without DNA. The V and J calls and clone size are TCRdb's, not the authors'. The sample's table lists a count of some 600,000 distinct CDR3 sequences. The leading ten clones occupy under 4.5% of the sample.

CDR1 SQVTM and CDR2 ANQGSEA were looked up in the germline V gene. The CDR3 runs 16 residues from the cysteine to the phenylalanine. No DNA is recorded. The receptor was derived from a man aged 18-30 years in good health. Donor details come from another sample of the same person, matched by shared clones. The sequenced sample consisted of blood T cells: a sorted CD56 or NKG2C T cell subset, CD4+ or CD8+ T cells, or bulk PBMC T cells (not recorded which). Rearrangement joined TRBV29-1 to TRBJ2-1; absent DNA, TCRdb's TRBD1 call cannot be checked. The CDR3 protein is CSAPLGGALGYNEQFF.